This TCR beta chain was profiled in a study of CD8 T cells in Susac syndrome. Whole-study findings and limits: An acknowledgment was made by the study that its TCR sequencing and HLA analysis involved relatively few individuals.

Random hexamers primed reverse transcription of roughly 0.5 to 1 ug RNA. Coverage of TCR beta CDR3 amplification by immunoSEQ multiplex PCR extended to 54 Vbeta and 13 Jbeta. TCRdb re-called the immunoSEQ multiplex PCR reads through MiXCR, storing one row per CDR3 protein. Among about 250,000 distinct CDR3 sequences listed, 93% were seen once. The germline V and J ends were trimmed by 2 bases and 0 bases, with 9 bases remaining between them. Germline CDR1 DFQATT, CDR2 SNEGSKA (reference sequence). The CDR3 sequence is 14 residues long. Worth noting for this clonotype: Its antigen is not known.

TCR beta sequencing was performed on blood CD8+ and CD4+ T cells. The source is a human donor with multiple sclerosis. V and J are TRBV20-1 and TRBJ2-3; D may be TRBD2 (6 bases). Sequences were obtained from CD4+ T cells from PBMCs. For the CDR3, the DNA is TGCAGTGCTAGACGGCGGGGCAGCACAGATACGCAGTATTTT. Protein product: CSARRRGSTDTQYF.